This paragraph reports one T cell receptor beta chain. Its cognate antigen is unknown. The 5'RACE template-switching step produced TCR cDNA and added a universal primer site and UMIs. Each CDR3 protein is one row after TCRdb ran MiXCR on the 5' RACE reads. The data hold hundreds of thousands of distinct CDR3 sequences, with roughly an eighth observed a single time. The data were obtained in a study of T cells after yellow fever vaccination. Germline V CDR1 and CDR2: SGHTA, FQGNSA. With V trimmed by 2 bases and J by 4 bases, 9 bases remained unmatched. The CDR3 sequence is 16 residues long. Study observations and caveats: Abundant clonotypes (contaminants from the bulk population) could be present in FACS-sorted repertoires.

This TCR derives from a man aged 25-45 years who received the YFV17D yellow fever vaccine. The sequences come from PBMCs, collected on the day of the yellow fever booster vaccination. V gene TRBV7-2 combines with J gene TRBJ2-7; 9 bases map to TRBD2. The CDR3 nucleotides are TGTGCCAGCAGCTTATCCCCGACTAGCGGTCAATACGAGCAGTACTTC. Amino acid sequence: CASSLSPTSGQYEQYF.